Presented here are 25 T cell receptor beta chains from one specimen sequenced in a study of shared clonotypes between healthy human individuals. Data came from immunoSEQ multiplex PCR; TCRdb stores just in-frame clones and leaves some out. The sample lists approximately 2.5 million clones, over 85% occurring once. Sequenced sample: naive CD4+ T cells sorted from blood. Subset: CD45RA+ positively selected. These receptors were obtained from a man aged 18 to 35 in good health.

This chain joins TRBV7-9 and TRBJ2-5, with 10 bases matching TRBD2. CDR3 length: 16 residues. Germline V gene sequence: CDR1 SEHNR, CDR2 FQNEAQ (reference sequence). After removal of 4 bases from V and 5 bases from J, the junction contained 10 bases not matched to a gene. CDR3 region: CASSSSGSDLWETQYF. The CDR3 DNA reads as TGTGCCAGCAGCTCTAGCGGGAGTGATTTATGGGAGACCCAGTACTTC. Full variable domain (rest looked up from reference TRBV7-9 and TRBJ2-5): DTGVSQNPRHKITKRGQNVTFRCDPISEHNRLYWYRQTLGQGPEFLTYFQNEAQLEKSRLLSDRFSAERPKGSFSTLEIQRTEQGDSAMYLCASSSSGSDLWETQYFGPGTRLLVL.

As regards this clone: As the CDR3 is not closed by the conserved phenylalanine or tryptophan, this likely results from a read error. The CDR3 reads CASSPSGQVYEQYS. The CDR3 DNA sequence: TGTGCCAGCTCGCCCTCCGGACAGGTTTACGAGCAGTACTCC. The chain carries TRBV18 and TRBJ2-7; 7 positions match TRBD1. Germline V gene data show CDR1 as KGHSH and CDR2 as LQKENI. The CDR3 is 14 residues long. V dropped 6 bases and J dropped 4; count of bases not matched to a gene: 9.

This clone was counted a single time. This chain uses TRBV12-5 with TRBJ2-6, with 13 bases aligning to TRBD2. There are 21 residues in the CDR3. From germline, CDR1 is LGHNT and CDR2 FRNRAP. V lost 6 bases to trimming and J lost 3 bases; unmatched junction nucleotides: 17. CDR3 in DNA: TGTGCTAGTGGGGGTTTTTGGACTAGCGGGAGTAGAGTTAATGGGGCCAACGTCCTGACTTTC. Translating it yields CASGGFWTSGSRVNGANVLTF.

The chain links TRBV10-2 to TRBJ2-1; no clear D. Trimming took off 4 bases at V and 5 bases at J, with 3 bases between the two ends. CDR3 length: 11 residues. Per the germline V gene, CDR1 is WSHSY and CDR2 is SAAADI. This CDR3 reads CASSVNNEQFF. The CDR3 DNA follows: TGCGCCAGCAGTGTAAACAATGAGCAGTTCTTC.

This clone has just one count. This sequence joins TRBV5-1 and TRBJ1-1; D is possibly TRBD1 (5 bases). The CDR3 totals 16 residues. V was clipped by 1 base and J by 0 bases, with 13 bases between them. CDR1 SGHRS and CDR2 YFSETQ come from the germline V gene. For the CDR3, the DNA is TGCGCCAGCAGCTTGTTCTCGGGGCCCATGAACACTGAAGCTTTCTTT. This translates into CASSLFSGPMNTEAFF.

The chain joins TRBV6-1 to TRBJ1-3; 7 nucleotides match TRBD1. The CDR3 length is 14 residues. From germline, CDR1 is MNHNS and CDR2 SASEGT. V gave up 8 bases and J gave up 4 bases; unmatched junction bases: 8. The CDR3 spells CASVLTGRGNTIYF. As DNA, the CDR3 is TGTGCCAGCGTTTTGACAGGGAGAGGAAACACCATATATTTT.

This sequence joins TRBV5-1 and TRBJ2-7; 7 nucleotides line up with TRBD1. Trimming took 2 bases from V and 3 from J; bases not matched to a gene: 5. Germline V gene lookup returns CDR1 SGHRS and CDR2 YFSETQ. This CDR3 has 14 amino acids. This chain's CDR3 is CASSLQGQIYEQYF. CDR3 DNA: TGCGCCAGCAGCTTACAGGGACAGATCTACGAGCAGTACTTC.

This clone was detected a few times. The same CDR3 can be traced to other DNA sequences in this sample. The rearrangement joins TRBV5-1 to TRBJ2-3, with no clear D. Germline CDR1 reads SGHRS; CDR2 reads YFSETQ. The CDR3 loop spans 14 amino acids. V was pared by 3 bases and J by 1 base, with 9 bases between. The CDR3 nucleotides read TGCGCCAGCAGCTCGGGCCGGGGCACAGATACGCAGTATTTT. Amino acid sequence: CASSSGRGTDTQYF.

The V gene is TRBV21-1, the J gene TRBJ2-5; TRBD2 was called by the table and not checked on the DNA. TRBV21-1 is a known pseudogene. This CDR3 region has 16 residues. The CDR3 region is CASSRPSGSTEETQYF. CDR3 in DNA: TGTGCCAGCAGCCGTCCTAGCGGGAGTACGGAAGAGACCCAGTACTTC.

The chain couples TRBV7-9 to TRBJ1-5, with a possible D match to TRBD1 (5 bases). Germline V CDR1 and CDR2: SEHNR, FQNEAQ (reference sequence). The CDR3 contains 19 residues. V was shortened by 5 bases and J by 4 bases, with 27 bases between the two germline ends. The CDR3 protein is CASSRAVPLSGRENQPQHF. CDR3 DNA: TGTGCCAGCAGCCGGGCCGTCCCCCTCTCGGGCAGGGAGAATCAGCCCCAGCATTTT.

As to this clone: The sample has other DNA sequences that encode this CDR3 too. This chain links TRBV5-4 with TRBJ2-1, with 10 bases aligning to TRBD2. Germline V gene sequence: CDR1 SGHNT, CDR2 YYREEE (reference sequence). After removal of 7 bases from V and 1 base from J, the junction contained 8 bases not matched to a gene. This CDR3 has 16 amino acids. The CDR3 nucleotides are TGTGCCAGCTCATTAGCGGGAGGAAGTTCCTACAATGAGCAGTTCTTC. Protein product: CASSLAGGSSYNEQFF.

This chain links TRBV7-2 with TRBJ1-1; 9 bases are a match to TRBD1. Per the germline V gene, CDR1 is SGHTA and CDR2 is FQGNSA. CDR3 length equals 15 residues. Unmatched junction bases numbered 6, after V lost 0 bases and J lost 7 bases. The chain's CDR3 is CASSLAQVGQGEAFF. The CDR3 DNA is TGTGCCAGCAGCTTAGCGCAGGTGGGACAGGGTGAAGCTTTCTTT.

This clone was found a few times. The chain has TRBV30 and TRBJ1-4; D is unclear. This CDR3 is built from 12 residues. Trimming stripped 4 bases from V and 4 bases from J, with 7 bases between. The germline V gene has CDR1 GTSNPN and CDR2 SVGIG (reference sequence). CDR3 amino acids: CAWNHLNEKLFF. The CDR3 bases are TGTGCCTGGAACCACCTTAATGAAAAACTGTTTTTT.

The chain is built from TRBV19 and TRBJ2-1; 9 bases are a match to TRBD2. Looked up from germline, CDR1 is LNHDA and CDR2 is SQIVND (reference sequence). V was clipped by 4 bases and J by 2 bases; unmatched bases: 3. This CDR3 has 15 amino acids. This CDR3 is CASSTVAGAYNEQFF. The CDR3 nucleotides read TGTGCCAGTAGTACCGTAGCGGGGGCCTACAATGAGCAGTTCTTC.

About this clone: Other nucleotide sequences in the sample specify the same CDR3. The chain is built from TRBV28 and TRBJ2-7; 11 bases fit TRBD1. CDR3 length: 14 residues. The J segment lost 3 bases and the V segment lost 6 bases, leaving 4 bases of the junction unmatched. CDR1 and CDR2 from the germline V gene are MDHEN and SYDVKM. CDR3 residues: CASRGTGGSYEQYF. The CDR3, as DNA: TGTGCCAGCAGGGGGACAGGGGGGAGCTACGAGCAGTACTTC.

The V call is TRBV18, the J call TRBJ2-1, with TRBD2 matching 10 bases. Germline V gene data show CDR1 as KGHSH and CDR2 as LQKENI. With 0 bases clipped from V and 5 bases from J, the junction kept 7 bases outside the gene matches. The CDR3 has 17 residues. CDR3 in DNA: TGTGCCAGCTCACCACCGAGGGGACTAGCGTCTAACAATGAGCAGTTCTTC. It yields the protein CASSPPRGLASNNEQFF.

V gene TRBV5-1 combines with J gene TRBJ2-7, with 8 bases matching TRBD1. V shed 4 bases and J 3 bases; nucleotides not matched to a gene: 12. The CDR3 has 16 residues. CDR1 is SGHRS, CDR2 YFSETQ, per germline. The CDR3 loop reads CASSQTGTGVVYEQYF. DNA of the CDR3: TGCGCCAGCAGCCAAACTGGGACAGGCGTTGTCTACGAGCAGTACTTC. Full variable domain (missing parts from reference TRBV5-1 and TRBJ2-7): KAGVTQTPRYLIKTRGQQVTLSCSPISGHRSVSWYQQTPGQGLQFLFEYFSETQRNKGNFPGRFSGRQFSNSRSEMNVSTLELGDSALYLCASSQTGTGVVYEQYFGPGTRLTVT.

The V and J genes are TRBV2 and TRBJ1-1; tentative D call: TRBD1 (6 bases). Trimming removed 6 bases from V and 8 bases from J, with 16 bases in between. The CDR3 is 13 amino acids. CDR1 and CDR2 from the germline V gene are SNHLY and FYNNEI. CDR3 loop: CASRIGGKKEAFF. The CDR3 DNA is TGTGCCAGCAGGATAGGGGGAAAGAAGGAAGCTTTCTTT.

V usage is TRBV7-8 and J usage is TRBJ1-5; D is possibly TRBD1 (6 bases). V was trimmed by 4 bases and J by 1 base, leaving 11 bases between them. Germline V gene data show CDR1 as SGHVS and CDR2 as FQNEAQ. The CDR3 is 15 amino acids. The CDR3 region has the DNA TGTGCCAGCAGCTGGGACACCGCAAGCAATCAGCCCCAGCATTTT. Residues: CASSWDTASNQPQHF.

The rearrangement uses TRBV2 and TRBJ2-1, with 7 bases that match TRBD2. V was clipped by 4 bases and J by 6 bases; unmatched bases: 9. The length of the CDR3 is 15 residues. Germline CDR1 and CDR2: SNHLY and FYNNEI. Here the CDR3 DNA reads TGTGCCAGCAGTGCGGGACTAATCTTGGGCAATGAGCAGTTCTTC. As protein: CASSAGLILGNEQFF.

The J gene is TRBJ2-6, the V gene TRBV28; D possibly matches TRBD1 or TRBD2 (5 bases each). Germline V CDR1 and CDR2: MDHEN, SYDVKM. This CDR3 is 13 amino acids long. The V and J ends lost 10 bases and 2 bases respectively, with 9 bases between them. The CDR3 DNA follows: TGTGCCACCATGGGGGCTGGGGCCAACGTCCTGACTTTC. Amino acid sequence: CATMGAGANVLTF.

V and J are TRBV11-2 and TRBJ2-2; 7 bases fit TRBD1. There are 16 residues in the CDR3. Germline V gene sequence: CDR1 SGHAT, CDR2 FQNNGV. With 6 bases clipped from V and 2 bases from J, the junction kept 9 bases outside the gene matches. The CDR3 protein is CASSRVTGYNTGELFF. The CDR3, as DNA: TGTGCCAGCAGTCGAGTGACAGGGTATAACACCGGGGAGCTGTTTTTT.

The chain carries TRBV7-9 and TRBJ2-7; weak D call: TRBD2 (5 bases). From germline, CDR1 is SEHNR and CDR2 FQNEAQ (reference sequence). CDR3 length: 14 residues. The V end was cut by 5 bases, the J end by 0 bases, with 11 bases between. CDR3 nucleotides: TGTGCCAGCAGCCCCGCGGGTATCTCCTACGAGCAGTACTTC. This encodes CASSPAGISYEQYF.

The CDR3 sequence: CAISRPPTDTQYF. The CDR3 DNA sequence: TGTGCCATATCCAGACCCCCCACAGATACGCAGTATTTT. The chain recombines TRBV28 with TRBJ2-3; no clear D. The germline gives CDR1 MDHEN, CDR2 SYDVKM. V lost 10 bases and J lost 2, with 13 bases in between. The CDR3 is made up of 13 amino acids.

The chain links TRBV19 to TRBJ1-2, with no clear D. Germline V gene lookup returns CDR1 LNHDA and CDR2 SQIVND (reference sequence). V was shortened by 6 bases and J by 4 bases, with 15 bases between the two germline ends. The CDR3 length is 14 residues. CDR3 region: CASREAGGFYGYTF. Here the CDR3 DNA reads TGTGCCAGTAGGGAGGCCGGCGGGTTCTATGGCTACACCTTC.